This section outlines one TCR beta chain sequence together with its context. This entry is derived from a study of blood T cell repertoires in COVID-19. Looking at the study overall: Both acute and convalescent COVID-19 samples were obtained from the United States, Italy and Spain. T cells, B-cell-depleted T cells, or PBMCs supplied cDNA or gDNA.

J gave up 0 bases and V 6 bases, and 17 bases lay outside the gene matches. Germline V gene data show CDR1 as SGHVS and CDR2 as FNYEAQ. This CDR3 is 19 amino acids long. Per the original data handling: Scientists estimated how many nucleated cells there were by amplifying reference gene primers. Sequenced by immunoSEQ multiplex PCR; TCRdb stores in-frame clones only, minus some. For V, J and clone size, that table is used; D and trimming come from the DNA. The data show under 250,000 clones, 80% to 90% seen once. Clinical histories supplied by participants themselves formed the basis of cohort assignment.

Sequenced input: PBMCs or T cells enriched from blood (not recorded which). The rearrangement uses TRBV7-6 and TRBJ1-5; 7 nucleotides match TRBD1. This clonotype was sampled from a woman aged 18-29 years in a cohort exposed to, infected with or recovered from COVID-19 (not recorded which). CDR3: CASRHPDRAQNYSNQPQHF. The CDR3 region has the DNA TGTGCCAGCAGGCACCCTGACAGGGCACAGAACTATAGCAATCAGCCCCAGCATTTT.